This TCR beta chain appears in the sequencing data of a study of control samples from healthy donors and cancer patients. TCRdb's table, derived via immunoSEQ multiplex PCR, lists solely in-frame clones and lacks some. The table records around 19,000 clones, around 90% of them present only once. V was cut by 5 bases and J by 5 bases, with 13 bases left in between. CDR1 and CDR2 from the germline V gene are KGHSH and LQKENI. The CDR3 consists of 14 residues. Sample: PBMCs. The TCR was taken from a woman aged 60 to 75 with head and neck cancer. This sequence joins TRBV18 and TRBJ1-5, with D uncertain. CDR3 nucleotide sequence: TGTGCCAGCTCATCCCGTCAAGACTATCAGCCCCAGCATTTT. Translated, it gives CASSSRQDYQPQHF.